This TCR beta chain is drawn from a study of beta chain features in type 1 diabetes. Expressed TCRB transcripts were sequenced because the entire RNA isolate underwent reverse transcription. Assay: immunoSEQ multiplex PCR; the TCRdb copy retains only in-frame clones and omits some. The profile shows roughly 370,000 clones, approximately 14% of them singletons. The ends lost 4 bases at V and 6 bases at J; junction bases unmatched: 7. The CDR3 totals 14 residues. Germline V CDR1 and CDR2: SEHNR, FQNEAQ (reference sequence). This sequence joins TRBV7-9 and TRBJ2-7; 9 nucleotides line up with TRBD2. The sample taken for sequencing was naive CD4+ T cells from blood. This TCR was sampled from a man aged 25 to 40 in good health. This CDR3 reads CASSYAGGSSEQYV. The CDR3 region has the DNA TGTGCCAGCAGCTATGCGGGAGGGTCAAGCGAGCAGTACGTC.